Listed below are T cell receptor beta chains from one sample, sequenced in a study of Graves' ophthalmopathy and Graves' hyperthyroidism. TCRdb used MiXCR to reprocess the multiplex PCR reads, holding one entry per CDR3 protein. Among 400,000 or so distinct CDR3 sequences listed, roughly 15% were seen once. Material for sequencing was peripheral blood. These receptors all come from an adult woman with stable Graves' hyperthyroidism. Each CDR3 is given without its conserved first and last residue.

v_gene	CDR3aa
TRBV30	AWSRDQTYEQY
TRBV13	ASSPGLAGDLNTGELF
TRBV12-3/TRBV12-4	ASSLVISSGSRRFTGELF
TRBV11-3	ASSLGWRAQY
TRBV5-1	ASTGEFGELF
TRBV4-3	ASSRYRTGSEQY
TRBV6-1	ASTGTENTEAF
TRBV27	ASSQSHPREGYHEQY
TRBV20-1	SATRTGGSQPQH
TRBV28	ASSIRGGGRETQY
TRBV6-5	ASSLTPYEQY
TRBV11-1	ASTIAGTANTGELF
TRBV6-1	ASWGGRNTEAF
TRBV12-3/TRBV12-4	ASGLGQGAARGYT
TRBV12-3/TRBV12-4	ASRSSYRSGANVLT
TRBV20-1	SAIPGTRLYEQY
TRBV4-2	ASSHEGLRPQVHT
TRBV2	ASRLPGTGGYEQY
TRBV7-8	ASSLDVYEQY
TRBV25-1	ASRGGRALSGANVLT
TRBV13	ASSALQGPGELF
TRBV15	ATSRDQMGIGGHETQY
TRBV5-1	ASSSTGSYEQY
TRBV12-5	ASGYAGTGVGETQY
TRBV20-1	SARTGTEQY
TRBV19	ASSNPRTLQPQH
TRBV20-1	SACPQLAGEQETQY
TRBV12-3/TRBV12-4	ASSGYSSGEADIQY
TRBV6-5	ASSYSGTSGSYEQY
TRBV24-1	ATSGGWTGGGYT
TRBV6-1	ASSPSSYNSPLH
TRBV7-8	ASDIAPGANVLT